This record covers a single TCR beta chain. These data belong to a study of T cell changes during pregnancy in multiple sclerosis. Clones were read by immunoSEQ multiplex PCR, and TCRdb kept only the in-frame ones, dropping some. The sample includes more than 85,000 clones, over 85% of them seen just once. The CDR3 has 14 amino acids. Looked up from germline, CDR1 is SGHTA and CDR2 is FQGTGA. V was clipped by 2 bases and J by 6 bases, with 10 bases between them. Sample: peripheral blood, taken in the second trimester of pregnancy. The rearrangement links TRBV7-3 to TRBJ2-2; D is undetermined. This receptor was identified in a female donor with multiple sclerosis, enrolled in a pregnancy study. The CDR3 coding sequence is TGTGCCAGCAGCTTACTGGTCGGTTCCGGGGAGCTGTTTTTT. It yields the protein CASSLLVGSGELFF.